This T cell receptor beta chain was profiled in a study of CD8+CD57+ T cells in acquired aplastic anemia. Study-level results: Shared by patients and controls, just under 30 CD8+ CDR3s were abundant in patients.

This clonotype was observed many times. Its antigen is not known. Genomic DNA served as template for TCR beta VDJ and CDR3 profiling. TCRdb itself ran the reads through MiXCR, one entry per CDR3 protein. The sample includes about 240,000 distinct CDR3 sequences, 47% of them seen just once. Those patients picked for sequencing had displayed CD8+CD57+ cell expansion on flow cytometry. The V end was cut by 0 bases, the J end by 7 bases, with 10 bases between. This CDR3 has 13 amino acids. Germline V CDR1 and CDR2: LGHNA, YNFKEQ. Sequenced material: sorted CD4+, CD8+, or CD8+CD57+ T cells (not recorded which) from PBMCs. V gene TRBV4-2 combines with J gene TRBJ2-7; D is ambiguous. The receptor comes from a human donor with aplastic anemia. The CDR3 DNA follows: TGTGCCAGCAGCCAAGATGGAAGTGATGAGCAGTACTTC. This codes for CASSQDGSDEQYF.